This T cell receptor (beta chain) stems from a study of shared clonotypes between healthy human individuals. Profiling relied on immunoSEQ multiplex PCR, and the TCRdb table lists in-frame clones only, not all of them. Altogether 2,500,000 or so clones are present, just over 90% being singletons, with the ten largest covering roughly 0.14%. The germline CDR1 and CDR2 sequences are MDHEN and SYDVKM. The CDR3 sequence is 14 residues long. V lost 3 bases and J 11 bases, leaving 19 bases between the germline ends. V usage is TRBV28 and J usage is TRBJ2-5, with D possibly called TRBD1 or TRBD2 (5 bases each). This TCR came from a man aged 18 to 30 in good health. Specimen: naive CD4+ T cells sorted from blood. The subset: CD45RA+ positively selected. The CDR3 DNA is TGTGCCAGCAGTTTCTCCCTTTCGGGGCAGGAGCAGTACTTC. It yields the protein CASSFSLSGQEQYF.